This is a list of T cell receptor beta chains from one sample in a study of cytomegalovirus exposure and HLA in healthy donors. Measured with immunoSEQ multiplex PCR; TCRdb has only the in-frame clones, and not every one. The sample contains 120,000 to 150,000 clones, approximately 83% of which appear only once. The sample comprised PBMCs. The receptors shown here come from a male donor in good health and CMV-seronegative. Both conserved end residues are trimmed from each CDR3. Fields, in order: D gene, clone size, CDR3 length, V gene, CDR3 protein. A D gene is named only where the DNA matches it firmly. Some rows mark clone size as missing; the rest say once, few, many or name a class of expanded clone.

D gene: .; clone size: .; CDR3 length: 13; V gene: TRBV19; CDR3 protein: ASSTGLGVAYEQY
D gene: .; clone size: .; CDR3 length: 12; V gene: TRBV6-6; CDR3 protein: ASSYDTVTYEQY
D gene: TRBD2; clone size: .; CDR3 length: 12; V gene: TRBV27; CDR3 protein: ASRRGGEADTQY
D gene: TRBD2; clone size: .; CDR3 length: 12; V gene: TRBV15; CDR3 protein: ATSGLAGGPEQY
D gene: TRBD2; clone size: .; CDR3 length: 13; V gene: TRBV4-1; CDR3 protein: ASSQSSGRNNEQF
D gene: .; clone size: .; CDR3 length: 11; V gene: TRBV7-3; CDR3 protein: ASSFQGRETQY
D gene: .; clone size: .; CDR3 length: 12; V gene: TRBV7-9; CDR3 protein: ASSNPVRVNEQF
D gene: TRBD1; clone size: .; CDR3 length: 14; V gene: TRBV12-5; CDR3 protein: ASGLPRTGAQYEQY
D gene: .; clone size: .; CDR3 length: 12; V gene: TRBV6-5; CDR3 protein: ASSYGPGTYEQY
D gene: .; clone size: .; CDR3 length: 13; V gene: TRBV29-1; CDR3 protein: SVDSRRDSYNEQF
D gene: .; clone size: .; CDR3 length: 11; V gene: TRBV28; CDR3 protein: ASSFLGAYEQY
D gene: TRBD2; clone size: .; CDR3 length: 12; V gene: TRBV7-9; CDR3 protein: ASSLPGLGFEQY
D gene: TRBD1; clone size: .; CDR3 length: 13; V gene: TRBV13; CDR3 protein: ASSLVWDRENIQY
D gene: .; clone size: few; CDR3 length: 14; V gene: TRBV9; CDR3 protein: ASSVRPGGFTDTQY
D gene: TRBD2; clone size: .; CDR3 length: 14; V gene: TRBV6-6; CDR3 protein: ASSSRTSGSTDTQY
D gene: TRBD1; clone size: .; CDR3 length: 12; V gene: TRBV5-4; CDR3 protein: ASSLKDRNEKLF
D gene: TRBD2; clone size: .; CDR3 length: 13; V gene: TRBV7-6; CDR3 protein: ASSHSGSSYNEQF
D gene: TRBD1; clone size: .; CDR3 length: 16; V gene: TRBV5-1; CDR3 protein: ASSLNPGQGPSNTEAF
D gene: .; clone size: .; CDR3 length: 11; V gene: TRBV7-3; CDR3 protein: ASSPSGTDTQY
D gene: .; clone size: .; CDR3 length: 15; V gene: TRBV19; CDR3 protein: ASSHTHYRERAGELF
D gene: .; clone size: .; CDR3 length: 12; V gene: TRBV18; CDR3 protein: ASSPSDRNTEAF
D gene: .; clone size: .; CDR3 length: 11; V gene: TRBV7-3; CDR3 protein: ASSSHSAGTQY